This T cell receptor (beta chain) was captured by sequencing in a study of post-analysis software for immune sequencing data. The study, taken as a whole, reports: Five or six TRBV segments were more frequent in patients than controls; TRBV5-6, TRBV5-1 and TRBV20-1 belonged to this group.

Germline V gene lookup returns CDR1 MNHEY and CDR2 SVGAGI. V was shortened by 2 bases and J by 4 bases, with 18 bases between the two germline ends. CDR3 length: 18 amino acids. Every TCR beta cDNA library bore unique molecular identifiers. TCRdb passed the PCR reads through MiXCR, listing each CDR3 protein once. The table records approximately 460,000 distinct CDR3 sequences, under 55% of them present only once. This clonotype was counted between two and nine times. Its antigen is not identified. This TCR was sampled from a girl aged 5 to 17 with multiple sclerosis. The V call is TRBV6-5, the J call TRBJ2-6; D unclear. Sample: blood. CDR3 in DNA: TGTGCCAGCAGTTACGTTCCCCGGATCTCTGGAGGGGCCAACGTCCTGACTTTC. Protein sequence: CASSYVPRISGGANVLTF.